This T cell receptor (beta chain) is drawn from a study of neoadjuvant anti-PD-1 for oral cavity cancer. Study in general: Before surgery, most patients got three to four biweekly 3 mg/kg nivolumab doses.

This table comes from immunoSEQ multiplex PCR, and its TCRdb copy is limited to in-frame clones, with some not included. This sample has over 10,000 clones, with around 69% found just once. V was pared by 5 bases and J by 1 base, with 4 bases of the junction left unmatched. This CDR3 is built from 14 residues. Germline loops: CDR1 SGHAT, CDR2 FQNNGV. This clone was seen a single time. Its cognate antigen is unknown. Cohort: HPV-negative, locally advanced oral cavity squamous cell carcinoma patients. Study findings and constraints: TCR analyses covered only a few patients per response group.

This chain joins TRBV11-2 and TRBJ2-7, with TRBD2 identical over 8 bases. This material consisted of PBMCs, taken before nivolumab (anti-PD-1) treatment. This TCR came from a person between 35 and 79 years old with oral cavity squamous cell carcinoma. This chain's CDR3 is CASSRGGGSYEQYF. CDR3 sequence (DNA): TGTGCCAGCAGCCGGGGGGGAGGATCCTACGAGCAGTACTTC.